This T cell receptor (beta chain) emerged from a study of persistence of HIV-infected CD4 T cells (dated by TCRdb to 2020 to 2022). About the study as a whole: Suppressive ART had been received by participants for a median of around eight years. Apart from a couple of participants who underwent leukapheresis at a single time point, peripheral blood samples of up to 180 mL were collected from participants at multiple time points. Anti-CD3/anti-CD28 stimulation activated a higher proportion of cells, with a lower memory fraction, than antigen stimulation. CMV- and HIV-1 Gag-responding CD4+ T cells were isolated from ART-treated individuals so that antigen-driven clonal expansion of HIV-1-infected cells could be examined. The clonality of all cells in each sorted population was assessed by TCRbeta sequencing, whereas the clonality of infected cells was assessed by proviral sequencing. Cross-participant TCR cluster analysis included about eight participants for CMV and more than five participants for Gag. The paper's findings and limits, for the study overall: Antigen-responding cells were enriched for degenerate expanded CDR3beta sequences, which suggests convergent selection of CD4+ responses to CMV and Gag. TCR oligoclonality correlated with proviral oligoclonality within the same sorted populations. Few individuals were included in the study, and only a limited range of antigens was tested. Bulk TCR analyses could not be limited to the rare CMV-responding cells that actually contained HIV-1 proviruses. Significantly lower TCRbeta richness was observed in CMV- and Gag-responding cells than in anti-CD3/anti-CD28-responding cells, and higher oligoclonality was observed in CMV-responding cells than in CD3/CD28-stimulated and Gag-responding cells.

About this clone itself: What this receptor recognizes is not known. No quality values exist for individual bases; no much larger clone is one base distant.

The treatment or condition label of this sample denotes: suppressive antiretroviral therapy. As a nonspecific positive control representing the CD4+ T cell repertoire, cells were stimulated with anti-CD3/anti-CD28 magnetic beads. Responding CD4+ T cells were sorted on the basis of upregulation of both CD40 ligand and CD69. Participants were HIV-1-infected adults who started suppressive ART during chronic infection. For at least 4 years, participants had undetectable plasma HIV-1 RNA, below 50 copies/mL. To be included, a participant needed positive CMV serology and a CD4+ T cell count above 400 cells/uL. Before stimulation, PBMCs were isolated using density centrifugation and then depleted of CD8+ T cells. For approximately 17 hours, the CD8-depleted PBMCs were stimulated with anti-CD28/CD49d costimulation, a CD40-blocking antibody, and enfuvirtide to prevent new infections. Cells were sorted on a Beckman Coulter MoFlo Legacy or XDP sorter, with propidium iodide excluding dead cells. Genomic DNA was extracted with the QIAamp DNA Mini Kit for samples above one million cells, otherwise with the Quick-DNA Microprep Kit.

Spanning cysteine to phenylalanine, the CDR3 consists of 15 amino acids. The entry retains the CDR3 DNA only, 45 bases that are in frame from base 1. CDR1 and CDR2 are drawn from the germline V gene (reference sequence): LNHNV, YYDKDF. V loses 1 base at its end and J loses 2 bases; junction bases beyond the gene matches: 3. The immunoSEQ hsTCRB assay version 4, run in survey mode, was used to sequence TCRbeta repertoires from genomic DNA. Genomic DNA was diluted to roughly 10 ng/uL, and up to roughly 1 ug per sample was used for TCRbeta sequencing. In the source study's methods: Analysis of the TCRbeta data was done in ImmunoSeq Analyzer 3.0, and diversity was computed on productive nucleotide rearrangements. Lower-bound TCR diversity was estimated with the improved Chao index, and clonality with the Gini coefficient using the Immunarch R package. Nucleotide rearrangements that differed but encoded the same CDR3beta amino acid sequence were counted as separate clonotypes. Differential abundance analysis found TCRbeta sequences that were significantly enriched in antigen-responding cells compared with anti-CD3/anti-CD28-activated cells. GLIPH2 grouped TCRs by predicted peptide-MHC specificity, both within each participant and across combined participant data sets. TCRdb's version of the immuneACCESS table is confined to in-frame rearrangements and falls short of the full clone set. An unresolved V gene accounts for under half of the shortfall where checked; the remainder is of unknown origin. That table is the source of V, J and clone size, and D and trimming were worked out from the DNA. The table for this sample lists roughly 41,000 clones; about nine tenths of them were counted only once. The ten most abundant clones make up about 1.3% of the sample.

The sequenced sample was CD4+ T cells sorted from PBMCs after roughly 18-hour stimulation, obtained from a patient who received antiretroviral therapy. The cell subset or site label, as the study defines it: CD40L+CD69+ CD4 T cells responding to anti-CD3/anti-CD28 beads, representing the overall repertoire. The rearrangement joined TRBV15 to TRBJ2-5; the central 8 bases match TRBD1. The TCR was taken from an adult man with HIV who was CMV-seropositive. The CDR3 here reads CATSRGRQGQETQYF. The DNA sequence is TGTGCCACCAGCAGAGGACGACAGGGGCAAGAGACCCAGTACTTC.